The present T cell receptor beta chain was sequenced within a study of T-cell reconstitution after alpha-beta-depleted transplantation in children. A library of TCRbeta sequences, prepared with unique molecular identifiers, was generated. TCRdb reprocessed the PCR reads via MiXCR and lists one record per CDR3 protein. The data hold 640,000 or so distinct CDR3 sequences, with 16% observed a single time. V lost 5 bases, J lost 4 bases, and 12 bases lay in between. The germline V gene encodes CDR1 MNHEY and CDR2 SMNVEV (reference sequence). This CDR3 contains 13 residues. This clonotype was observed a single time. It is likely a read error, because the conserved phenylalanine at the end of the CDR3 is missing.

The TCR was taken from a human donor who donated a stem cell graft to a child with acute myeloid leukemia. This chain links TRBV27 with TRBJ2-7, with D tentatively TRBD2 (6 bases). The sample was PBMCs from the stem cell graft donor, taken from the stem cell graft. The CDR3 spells CASSLGGSYEQYL. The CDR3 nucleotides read TGTGCCAGCAGTCTCGGGGGATCTTACGAGCAGTACTTG.